These 30 T cell receptor beta chains share one sample of origin, sequenced in a study of blood T cell repertoires in COVID-19. Profiled with immunoSEQ multiplex PCR; TCRdb holds only in-frame clones, not every one. Of 65,000 to 95,000 clones in the sample, more than 60% were seen once. Sequencing was performed on peripheral blood. These TCRs come from a human donor in a cohort sampled during active COVID-19.

The V gene is TRBV7-9, the J gene TRBJ2-1, with D tentatively TRBD1 (5 bases). Trimming removed 1 base at V and 4 bases at J, with 11 bases between. Germline V gives CDR1 SEHNR, CDR2 FQNEAQ (reference sequence). The CDR3 contains 15 residues. CDR3 nucleotide sequence: TGTGCCAGCAGCTTAGGGGGCGTAGTTTACAATGAGCAGTTCTTC. It translates to CASSLGGVVYNEQFF.

This chain connects TRBV28 to TRBJ1-5; 11 bases line up with TRBD1. CDR3 length: 16 amino acids. Unmatched junction bases numbered 4, after V lost 0 bases and J lost 6 bases. Germline V gene lookup returns CDR1 MDHEN and CDR2 SYDVKM. The DNA of the CDR3 is TGTGCCAGCAGTTTATGGACCGGACAGGGGGCTCAGCCCCAGCATTTT. It is translated as CASSLWTGQGAQPQHF.

V is TRBV5-4 and J is TRBJ2-7, with a tentative D call TRBD1 (8 bases). Trimming removed 4 bases from V and 3 bases from J, with 17 bases in between. The CDR3 is made up of 15 amino acids. Germline lookup yields CDR1 SGHNT and CDR2 YYREEE (reference sequence). CDR3 amino acids: CASSPGGGGLYEQYF. The CDR3 DNA reads as TGTGCCAGCAGCCCAGGGGGCGGGGGCCTCTACGAGCAGTACTTC.

The count of this clone is one. The rearrangement joins TRBV11-2 to TRBJ2-1, with 7 bases identical to TRBD2. V gave up 5 bases and J gave up 1 base; unmatched junction bases: 2. Germline V gene data show CDR1 as SGHAT and CDR2 as FQNNGV. This CDR3 comprises 14 residues. In nucleotides, the CDR3 is TGTGCCAGCAGCGCGGGACTATCCTACAATGAGCAGTTCTTC. Residues: CASSAGLSYNEQFF.

The chain employs TRBV7-2 and TRBJ1-6, with D hard to call. The CDR3 totals 12 residues. Trimming shortened V by 5 bases and J by 6 bases, and 5 bases separated the two germline ends. Germline values: CDR1 SGHTA, CDR2 FQGNSA. In DNA, the CDR3 is TGTGCCAGCAGCACCGGTAATTCACCCCTCCACTTT. This sequence encodes CASSTGNSPLHF.

This clone occurred a few times. This chain links TRBV27 with TRBJ1-2; 8 bases line up with TRBD1. The trim removed 5 bases at V and 1 base at J, leaving 6 bases unmatched. The CDR3 extends over 15 amino acids. CDR1 is MNHEY and CDR2 is SMNVEV in the germline V gene (reference sequence). The CDR3 region has the DNA TGTGCCAGCAGTGCGACAGGGGCGAATAACTATGGCTACACCTTC. It encodes CASSATGANNYGYTF.

The V call is TRBV9, the J call TRBJ2-2, with TRBD1 matching over 7 bases. The junction had 2 bases not matched to a gene; V was cut back by 3 bases and J by 6 bases. This CDR3 is built from 13 residues. The germline V gene encodes CDR1 SGDLS and CDR2 YYNGEE. For the CDR3, the DNA is TGTGCCAGCAGCGGACAGGGATCCGGGGAGCTGTTTTTT. Translated: CASSGQGSGELFF.

The chain combines TRBV6-4 with TRBJ2-5; tentative D call: TRBD1 (5 bases). The CDR3 extends over 18 amino acids. Trimming took 2 bases from V and 0 from J, leaving 19 bases between them. The germline V gene has CDR1 MRHNA and CDR2 SNTAGT. CDR3 in amino acids: CASSDPKLGPPYQETQYF. The CDR3 bases are TGTGCCAGCAGTGACCCTAAATTGGGGCCACCTTACCAAGAGACCCAGTACTTC.

The gene calls are TRBV6-2 or TRBV6-3 and TRBJ2-5; 10 nucleotides agree with TRBD1. With V trimmed by 5 bases and J by 3 bases, 6 bases remained unmatched. The CDR3 has 15 amino acids. Germline CDR1 and CDR2: MNHEY and SVGEGT. CDR3 DNA: TGTGCCAGCAGTCGACCCGGGACAGGGGAAGAGACCCAGTACTTC. Translation gives CASSRPGTGEETQYF.

The chain combines TRBV7-9 with TRBJ2-7; D possibly corresponds to TRBD1 (6 bases). Trimming removed 5 bases at V and 0 bases at J, with 14 bases between. CDR3 size: 15 residues. Germline lookup yields CDR1 SEHNR and CDR2 FQNEAQ (reference sequence). The CDR3 region is CASSPGQLNSYEQYF. The CDR3 bases are TGTGCCAGCAGCCCCGGACAGCTAAACTCCTACGAGCAGTACTTC.

This rearrangement joins TRBV19 to TRBJ2-5; 10 nucleotides line up with TRBD1. CDR3 size: 15 residues. Unmatched junction bases numbered 7, after V lost 4 bases and J lost 5 bases. Germline assignment: CDR1 LNHDA and CDR2 SQIVND (reference sequence). CDR3: CASSTKTGGGETQYF. The CDR3 region has the DNA TGTGCCAGTAGTACTAAGACAGGGGGCGGGGAGACCCAGTACTTC.

This clone was counted once. V and J are TRBV14 and TRBJ2-7; the D is unclear. The germline CDR1 and CDR2 sequences are SGHDN and FVKESK. Trimming stripped 1 base from V and 2 bases from J, with 3 bases between. This CDR3 spans 12 amino acids. The CDR3 loop is CASSQGAYEQYF. As DNA, the CDR3 is TGTGCCAGCAGCCAAGGAGCCTACGAGCAGTACTTC.

The rearrangement uses TRBV4-3 and TRBJ1-5, with D possibly TRBD1 on 5 matching bases. Germline loops: CDR1 LGHNA, CDR2 YSLEER. The V and J ends lost 0 bases and 6 bases respectively, with 12 bases between them. This CDR3 is built from 15 residues. CDR3 loop: CASSQDPSGGQPQHF. The CDR3, as DNA: TGCGCCAGCAGCCAAGATCCGAGCGGGGGTCAGCCCCAGCATTTT.

This chain uses TRBV7-9 with TRBJ1-1; TRBD1 is a possible D gene (5 bases). The V end was cut by 1 base, the J end by 1 base, with 10 bases between. Germline loops: CDR1 SEHNR, CDR2 FQNEAQ (reference sequence). The CDR3 has 15 residues. CDR3 amino acids: CASSLEGVGNTEAFF. DNA of the CDR3: TGTGCCAGCAGCTTAGAAGGGGTGGGGAACACTGAAGCTTTCTTT.

DNA of the CDR3: TGTGCCACTGGACCCGGGACAGGGGTCTCCTACGAGCAGTACTTC. It translates to CATGPGTGVSYEQYF. The chain uses TRBV7-8 and TRBJ2-7; TRBD1 agrees at 10 bases. Per the germline V gene, CDR1 is SGHVS and CDR2 is FQNEAQ. J gave up 0 bases and V 10 bases, and 9 bases lay outside the gene matches. There are 15 residues in the CDR3.

This clone appeared many times. The same CDR3 arises from other DNA sequences in this sample as well. This chain links TRBV11-2 with TRBJ1-1; 7 bases are a match to TRBD1. Unmatched junction bases numbered 4, after V lost 1 base and J lost 8 bases. The length of the CDR3 is 13 residues. Germline CDR1 reads SGHAT; CDR2 reads FQNNGV. This CDR3 reads CASSLGTGSEAFF. The CDR3 region has the DNA TGTGCCAGCAGCTTAGGGACAGGTTCCGAAGCTTTCTTT. Full variable domain (rest looked up from reference TRBV11-2 and TRBJ1-1): EAGVAQSPRYKIIEKRQSVAFWCNPISGHATLYWYQQILGQGPKLLIQFQNNGVVDDSQLPKDRFSAERLKGVDSTLKIQPAKLEDSAVYLCASSLGTGSEAFFGQGTRLTVV.

The chain links TRBV10-3 to TRBJ2-5; 7 bases map to TRBD1. V trimming: 2 bases; J trimming: 5 bases; junction bases outside the gene matches: 11. This CDR3 is 16 amino acids long. Germline V gene data show CDR1 as ENHRY and CDR2 as SYGVKD. The CDR3 here is CAISETLEGGMETQYF. CDR3 coding DNA: TGTGCCATCAGTGAGACCCTTGAAGGGGGCATGGAGACCCAGTACTTC.

V gene TRBV19 combines with J gene TRBJ1-1; TRBD1 matches 10 bases. CDR3 length: 16 amino acids. Germline trimming cut 2 bases from V and 3 bases from J; bases unmatched to any gene: 6. Germline V CDR1 and CDR2: LNHDA, SQIVND (reference sequence). The CDR3 loop is CASSISGTGAHTEAFF. The CDR3 nucleotides read TGTGCCAGTAGTATATCCGGGACAGGGGCCCACACTGAAGCTTTCTTT. Together with reference TRBV19 and TRBJ1-1, the CDR3 gives the full variable domain: DGGITQSPKYLFRKEGQNVTLSCEQNLNHDAMYWYRQDPGQGLRLIYYSQIVNDFQKGDIAEGYSVSREKKESFPLTVTSAQKNPTAFYLCASSISGTGAHTEAFFGQGTRLTVV.

The chain couples TRBV5-1 to TRBJ2-2, with unresolved D. This CDR3 spans 14 amino acids. Per the germline V gene, CDR1 is SGHRS and CDR2 is YFSETQ. V was pared by 4 bases and J by 7 bases, with 14 bases between. The CDR3 nucleotides are TGCGCCAGCAGCCGCGACATCGTTGTCGGGGAGCTGTTTTTT. As protein: CASSRDIVVGELFF.

The V and J genes are TRBV7-6 and TRBJ2-3; a weak D match, TRBD2 (6 bases). The V end lost 5 bases, the J end lost 4 bases, and 13 bases lay between the germline ends. The CDR3 extends over 14 amino acids. Germline V gives CDR1 SGHVS, CDR2 FNYEAQ. The CDR3 loop is CASSRGTFPDTQYF. CDR3 bases: TGTGCCAGCAGCAGAGGGACTTTCCCAGATACGCAGTATTTT.

The chain employs TRBV27 and TRBJ2-3; 7 bases are a match to TRBD1. J gave up 1 base and V 6 bases, and 10 bases lay outside the gene matches. CDR1 is MNHEY and CDR2 is SMNVEV in the germline V gene (reference sequence). This CDR3 comprises 16 residues. The CDR3 spells CASRRANRGGTDTQYF. DNA for the CDR3: TGTGCCAGCAGACGAGCGAACAGGGGAGGCACAGATACGCAGTATTTT.

The chain is built from TRBV11-2 and TRBJ1-2, with TRBD1 matching 7 bases. The CDR3 runs 14 residues. CDR1 is SGHAT and CDR2 is FQNNGV in the germline V gene. Losses at the gene ends were 5 bases for V and 4 bases for J; bases not matched to a gene: 7. The CDR3: CASSQTGSSYGYTF. CDR3 bases: TGTGCCAGCAGCCAGACAGGGTCCAGCTATGGCTACACCTTC.

The rearrangement uses TRBV19 and TRBJ1-5; D is undetermined. V shed 0 bases and J shed 9 bases, with 12 bases lying between them. CDR1 and CDR2 from the germline V gene are LNHDA and SQIVND (reference sequence). The length of the CDR3 is 14 residues. The DNA of the CDR3 is TGTGCCAGTAGTATAGATCGGACGGGAGGGCCCCAGCATTTT. Its translation is CASSIDRTGGPQHF. Variable domain in full (rest from reference TRBV19 and TRBJ1-5): DGGITQSPKYLFRKEGQNVTLSCEQNLNHDAMYWYRQDPGQGLRLIYYSQIVNDFQKGDIAEGYSVSREKKESFPLTVTSAQKNPTAFYLCASSIDRTGGPQHFGDGTRLSIL.

V is TRBV7-8 and J is TRBJ2-7; the match to TRBD1 covers 9 bases. After removal of 4 bases from V and 6 bases from J, the junction contained 7 bases not matched to a gene. Germline CDR1 and CDR2: SGHVS and FQNEAQ. This CDR3 has 14 amino acids. CDR3 residues: CASSSGTGSGEQYV. The CDR3 DNA sequence: TGTGCCAGCAGCTCAGGGACAGGGAGCGGCGAGCAGTACGTC.

CDR3 residues: CATSGRDRKNIQYF. As DNA, the CDR3 is TGTGCCACCAGTGGTCGGGACAGAAAAAACATTCAGTACTTC. The chain is built from TRBV24-1 and TRBJ2-4; 7 bases are a match to TRBD1. The CDR3 covers 14 residues. From germline, CDR1 is KGHDR and CDR2 SFDVKD. The junction had 4 bases not matched to a gene; V was cut back by 5 bases and J by 4 bases.

This clone was counted a few times. The rearrangement links TRBV6-6 to TRBJ1-5, with D perhaps matching TRBD1 (6 bases). V was trimmed by 6 bases and J by 6 bases, leaving 15 bases between them. The CDR3 sequence is 14 residues long. Germline CDR1 MNHNY, CDR2 SVGAGI (reference sequence). CDR3 nucleotide sequence: TGTGCCAGCAGCGGAGGGGGGGGAGGTCAGCCCCAGCATTTT. This codes for CASSGGGGGQPQHF.

The chain couples TRBV11-2 to TRBJ1-4; 9 bases match TRBD1. The length of the CDR3 is 16 residues. Germline-derived CDR1 and CDR2 are SGHAT and FQNNGV. The V segment lost 1 base and the J segment 6 bases; nucleotides outside the gene matches: 6. In DNA form, the CDR3 reads TGTGCCAGCAGCTTAGTGGCTAGGACAGGGGATGAAAAACTGTTTTTT. Its translation: CASSLVARTGDEKLFF.

The J gene is TRBJ1-2, the V gene TRBV12-3 or TRBV12-4, with no clear D. This CDR3 has 13 amino acids. Trimming took off 7 bases at V and 4 bases at J, with 13 bases between the two ends. The CDR3 is CASTPGRSYGYTF. The CDR3 DNA reads as TGTGCCAGCACCCCGGGGAGAAGCTATGGCTACACCTTC.

The chain has TRBV4-3 and TRBJ2-3, with 10 bases that match TRBD2. V lost 4 bases, J lost 7 bases, and 14 bases stayed unmatched. Germline lookup yields CDR1 LGHNA and CDR2 YSLEER. The CDR3 length is 17 residues. CDR3 residues: CASSPRESGRAGNTQYF. The DNA for the CDR3 is TGCGCCAGCAGCCCTAGGGAAAGCGGGAGGGCCGGGAATACGCAGTATTTT.

V and J are TRBV9 and TRBJ2-1; possible D gene TRBD1, 5 bases. The germline gives CDR1 SGDLS, CDR2 YYNGEE. V shed 1 base and J shed 5 bases, with 13 bases lying between them. The length of the CDR3 is 15 residues. CDR3 in DNA: TGTGCCAGCAGCGTATTTTCAGGGCCCCACAATGAGCAGTTCTTC. This codes for CASSVFSGPHNEQFF. The entire variable domain, with the rest obtained from reference TRBV9 and TRBJ2-1, is as follows: DSGVTQTPKHLITATGQRVTLRCSPRSGDLSVYWYQQSLDQGLQFLIQYYNGEERAKGNILERFSAQQFPDLHSELNLSSLELGDSALYFCASSVFSGPHNEQFFGPGTRLTVL.